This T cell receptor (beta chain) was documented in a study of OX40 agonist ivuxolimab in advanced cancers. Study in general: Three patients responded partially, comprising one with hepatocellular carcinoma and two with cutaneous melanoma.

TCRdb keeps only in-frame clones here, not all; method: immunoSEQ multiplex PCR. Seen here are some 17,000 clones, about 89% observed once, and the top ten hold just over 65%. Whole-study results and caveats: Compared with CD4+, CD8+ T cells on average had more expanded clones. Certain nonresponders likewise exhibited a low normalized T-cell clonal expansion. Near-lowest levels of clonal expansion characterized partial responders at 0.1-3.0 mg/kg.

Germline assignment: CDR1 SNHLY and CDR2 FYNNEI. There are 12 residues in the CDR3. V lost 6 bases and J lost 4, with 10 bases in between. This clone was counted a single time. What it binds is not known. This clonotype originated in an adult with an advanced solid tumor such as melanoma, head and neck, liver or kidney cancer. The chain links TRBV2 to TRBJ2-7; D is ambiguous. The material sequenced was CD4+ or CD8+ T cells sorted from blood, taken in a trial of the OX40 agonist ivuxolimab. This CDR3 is CASRVDPYEQYF. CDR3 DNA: TGTGCCAGCAGGGTCGACCCTTACGAGCAGTACTTC.